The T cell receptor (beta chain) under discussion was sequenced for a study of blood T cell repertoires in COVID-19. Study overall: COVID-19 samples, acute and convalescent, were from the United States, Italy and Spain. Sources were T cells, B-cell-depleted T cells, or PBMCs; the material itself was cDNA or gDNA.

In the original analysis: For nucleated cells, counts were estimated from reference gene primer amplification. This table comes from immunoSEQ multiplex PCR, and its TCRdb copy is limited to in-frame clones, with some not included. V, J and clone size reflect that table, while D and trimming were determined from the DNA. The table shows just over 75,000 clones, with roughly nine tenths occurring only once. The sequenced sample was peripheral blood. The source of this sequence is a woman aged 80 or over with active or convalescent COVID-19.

The CDR3, as DNA: TGCGCCAGCAGCTTGGGGCCCGGGACAGGGGGCAGGAACACTGAAGCTTTCTTT. Translation gives CASSLGPGTGGRNTEAFF. The chain employs TRBV5-1 and TRBJ1-1; 12 positions agree with TRBD1. The CDR3 is made up of 18 amino acids. Looked up from germline, CDR1 is SGHRS and CDR2 is YFSETQ. Trimming cost V 0 bases and J 1 base; bases outside gene matches: 7.